The 30 T cell receptor beta chains below all came from one sample that was sequenced in a study of cytomegalovirus exposure and HLA in healthy donors. PCR was performed using 60 Vbeta and 13 Jbeta primers. Some clones are missing from TCRdb's copy, which holds only in-frame ones; the method was immunoSEQ multiplex PCR. The sample records around 200,000 clones, more than 80% being singletons. The sample taken for sequencing was PBMCs. These receptors originate from a boy aged 10-17 years in good health and CMV-seronegative.

The chain couples TRBV25-1 to TRBJ1-1, with 8 bases lining up with TRBD1. J was trimmed by 5 bases and V by 4 bases; bases with no gene match: 9. CDR1 and CDR2 (germline): MGHDK, SYGVNS. The CDR3 has 15 amino acids. CDR3 coding DNA: TGTGCCAGCAGTGCCTCAGGGGGCCGGGGGACTGAAGCTTTCTTT. Translating it yields CASSASGGRGTEAFF.

The rearrangement uses TRBV2 and TRBJ1-1, with D tentatively TRBD1 (6 bases). The CDR3 runs to 12 residues. Trimming pared 5 bases from V and 4 bases from J, leaving 8 bases between. Germline V CDR1 and CDR2: SNHLY, FYNNEI. The CDR3 reads CASSQGSTEAFF. The CDR3 DNA is TGTGCCAGCAGTCAGGGGAGCACTGAAGCTTTCTTT.

This chain links TRBV10-3 with TRBJ2-5, with D possibly matching TRBD1 (6 bases). The CDR3 is 15 residues long. V lost 2 bases to trimming and J lost 2 bases, with 12 bases between them. CDR1 is ENHRY, CDR2 SYGVKD, per germline. The CDR3 protein is CAISEATGRQETQYF. In DNA, the CDR3 is TGTGCCATCAGTGAGGCGACAGGTAGACAAGAGACCCAGTACTTC.

There are a few counts of this clone. This chain uses TRBV30 with TRBJ1-2; a possible D gene is TRBD1 (5 bases). Germline assignment: CDR1 GTSNPN and CDR2 SVGIG (reference sequence). The CDR3 extends over 11 amino acids. V shed 5 bases and J shed 2 bases, with 6 bases lying between them. The CDR3 DNA follows: TGTGCCTGGGACAGCAACTATGGCTACACCTTC. The encoded protein is CAWDSNYGYTF.

The V gene is TRBV10-3, the J gene TRBJ1-6, with D tentatively TRBD1 (5 bases). CDR3 length equals 15 residues. Per the germline V gene, CDR1 is ENHRY and CDR2 is SYGVKD. V was shortened by 2 bases and J by 6 bases, with 11 bases between the two germline ends. CDR3 in amino acids: CAISEQGGINSPLHF. CDR3 DNA sequence: TGTGCCATCAGTGAGCAGGGAGGGATTAATTCACCCCTCCACTTT.

This clone was counted between two and nine times. The V and J genes are TRBV4-2 and TRBJ1-1; perhaps TRBD1 as D (5 bases). This CDR3 has 16 amino acids. The germline V gene has CDR1 LGHNA and CDR2 YNFKEQ. Trimming left V 3 bases short and J 1 base short, with 15 bases between. The CDR3, as DNA: TGTGCCAGCAGCCAGGCGGCGGAGGGGCGGAACACTGAAGCTTTCTTT. Protein product: CASSQAAEGRNTEAFF.

The CDR3: CASSPLAGDTEQFF. The CDR3 DNA follows: TGTGCCAGCAGTCCACTAGCGGGGGACACTGAGCAGTTCTTC. The V gene is TRBV6-5, the J gene TRBJ2-1; 11 bases match TRBD2. V lost 5 bases to trimming and J lost 9 bases; unmatched junction nucleotides: 6. The V gene's germline CDR1 is MNHEY and CDR2 SVGAGI. The CDR3 sequence is 14 residues long.

V is TRBV21-1 and J is TRBJ1-2; the tabulated D call, TRBD1, remains unverified against the DNA. TRBV21-1 is termed a pseudogene. The CDR3 loop spans 11 amino acids. The CDR3, as DNA: TGTGCCAGCAACCGGACAGGCGGCTACACCTTC. Protein product: CASNRTGGYTF.

V gene TRBV11-3 combines with J gene TRBJ2-5; 7 bases line up with TRBD1. The CDR3 consists of 15 residues. Germline trimming cut 5 bases from V and 3 bases from J; bases unmatched to any gene: 9. Germline lookup yields CDR1 SGHNT and CDR2 YENEEA. Here the CDR3 reads CASSPRGQGEETQYF. The DNA of the CDR3 is TGTGCCAGCAGCCCAAGGGGGCAGGGGGAAGAGACCCAGTACTTC.

The chain combines TRBV11-2 with TRBJ2-3; D not resolved. V shed 3 bases and J shed 2 bases, with 12 bases lying between them. CDR3 length equals 15 residues. Germline assignment: CDR1 SGHAT and CDR2 FQNNGV. The CDR3 DNA is TGTGCCAGCAGCTTCACGCAGACAAACACAGATACGCAGTATTTT. Protein sequence: CASSFTQTNTDTQYF.

This clone came up a few times. The chain's CDR3 is CASSVGLAGAHEQFF. The CDR3 coding sequence is TGTGCCAGCAGCGTAGGCCTAGCGGGAGCCCATGAGCAGTTCTTC. V gene TRBV9 combines with J gene TRBJ2-1; 10 nucleotides match TRBD2. The germline V gene encodes CDR1 SGDLS and CDR2 YYNGEE. V lost 0 bases, J lost 8 bases, and 5 bases stayed unmatched. The CDR3 loop spans 15 amino acids.

The gene calls are TRBV11-2 and TRBJ1-2; D might be TRBD1 (5 bases). Germline-derived CDR1 and CDR2 are SGHAT and FQNNGV. Trimming pared 6 bases from V and 8 bases from J, leaving 22 bases between. The CDR3 loop spans 15 amino acids. The CDR3 loop is CASRDPGGDYGGYTF. In nucleotides, the CDR3 is TGTGCCAGCAGAGACCCGGGGGGTGACTATGGGGGCTACACCTTC.

The V and J genes are TRBV11-3 and TRBJ2-2; TRBD1 is a possible D gene (5 bases). V was cut by 2 bases and J by 5 bases, with 6 bases left in between. CDR3 length: 13 residues. CDR1 and CDR2 (germline): SGHNT, YENEEA. The CDR3 nucleotides read TGTGCCAGCAGCTTAAAGGGGACCGGGGAGCTGTTTTTT. The encoded protein is CASSLKGTGELFF.

This chain joins TRBV5-5 and TRBJ1-1, with a tentative D call TRBD1 (6 bases). The CDR3 is made up of 14 amino acids. Deletions cut 3 bases from V and 3 bases from J, with 12 bases between. The germline V gene has CDR1 SGHKS and CDR2 YYEKEE (reference sequence). CDR3 nucleotide sequence: TGTGCCAGCAGCTCCCACTACAGGGACACTGAAGCTTTCTTT. This encodes CASSSHYRDTEAFF.

The rearrangement uses TRBV2 and TRBJ1-2, with 9 nucleotides matching TRBD1. After removal of 4 bases from V and 6 bases from J, the junction contained 3 bases not matched to a gene. Germline V gene data show CDR1 as SNHLY and CDR2 as FYNNEI. The CDR3 has 13 amino acids. In DNA form, the CDR3 reads TGTGCCAGCAGTGCGACAGGGGGGAATGGCTACACCTTC. Translated, it gives CASSATGGNGYTF.

The CDR3 nucleotides are TGCGCCAGCAGCGGAGGACAGGGGGCCTCGGGAAACACCATATATTTT. It yields the protein CASSGGQGASGNTIYF. The chain has TRBV5-1 and TRBJ1-3, with 11 bases fitting TRBD1. V trimming: 4 bases; J trimming: 4 bases; junction bases outside the gene matches: 7. The CDR3 length is 16 residues. Germline CDR1 SGHRS, CDR2 YFSETQ.

The chain couples TRBV7-9 to TRBJ1-1; no firm D call. The germline gives CDR1 SEHNR, CDR2 FQNEAQ (reference sequence). The CDR3 contains 13 residues. V dropped 5 bases and J dropped 1 base, with 8 bases sitting between them. CDR3 sequence: CASSEAANTEAFF. In nucleotides, the CDR3 is TGTGCCAGCAGCGAAGCTGCGAACACTGAAGCTTTCTTT.

The chain is built from TRBV6-5 and TRBJ1-2, with D perhaps TRBD1 (5 bases). The V end lost 0 bases, the J end lost 2 bases, and 10 bases lay between the germline ends. The V gene's germline CDR1 is MNHEY and CDR2 SVGAGI. The CDR3 loop spans 15 amino acids. In nucleotides, the CDR3 is TGTGCCAGCAGTTACTCGGAGCGGGGGAACTATGGCTACACCTTC. This sequence encodes CASSYSERGNYGYTF.

V gene TRBV28 combines with J gene TRBJ2-2, with 7 nucleotides matching TRBD2. This CDR3 contains 13 residues. J lost 6 bases, V lost 5 bases, and 3 bases had no gene match. Germline assignment: CDR1 MDHEN and CDR2 SYDVKM. CDR3 amino acids: CASSGGVPGELFF. In nucleotides, the CDR3 is TGTGCCAGCAGTGGGGGGGTACCCGGGGAGCTGTTTTTT.

The rearrangement joins TRBV5-1 to TRBJ2-2; the D gene is possibly TRBD2 (6 bases). The germline CDR1 and CDR2 sequences are SGHRS and YFSETQ. Trimming left V 0 bases short and J 6 bases short, with 6 bases between. The CDR3 is 13 amino acids. This chain's CDR3 is CASSLGGAGELFF. The CDR3 DNA reads as TGCGCCAGCAGCTTGGGGGGGGCCGGGGAGCTGTTTTTT.

This sequence joins TRBV5-1 and TRBJ2-7, with 11 bases fitting TRBD2. CDR3 length: 14 amino acids. Germline V CDR1 and CDR2: SGHRS, YFSETQ. The J segment lost 4 bases and the V segment lost 4 bases, leaving 4 bases of the junction unmatched. In DNA, the CDR3 is TGCGCCAGCAGCCCGACTAGCGGGGCTTACGAGCAGTACTTC. This gives the protein CASSPTSGAYEQYF.

This clone was counted between two and nine times. The chain combines TRBV5-1 with TRBJ1-3; a possible D gene is TRBD1 (5 bases). This CDR3 has 16 residues. The germline V gene has CDR1 SGHRS and CDR2 YFSETQ. V was trimmed by 0 bases and J by 3 bases, leaving 13 bases between them. Written as DNA, the CDR3 is TGCGCCAGCAGCTTGGCCGGGGGGGTCCGTGGAAACACCATATATTTT. It codes for CASSLAGGVRGNTIYF.

Concerning this clone itself: The junction differs from germline at one of its ends, possibly a read error. The gene calls are TRBV7-9 and TRBJ2-1; 10 nucleotides match TRBD2. Germline V CDR1 and CDR2: SEHNR, FQNEAQ (reference sequence). CDR3 length equals 15 residues. The CDR3 sequence: CSSSASGGTYNEQFF. CDR3 bases: TGTTCCAGCAGCGCTAGCGGGGGTACCTACAATGAGCAGTTCTTC.

V is TRBV27 and J is TRBJ2-3, with D possibly being TRBD2 (5 bases). Between the trimmed V and J ends, which lost 5 bases and 3 bases, there was a span of 15 bases. The CDR3 is 15 amino acids. From germline, CDR1 is MNHEY and CDR2 SMNVEV (reference sequence). The CDR3 DNA sequence: TGTGCCAGCAGTCCCGGGTCCCGGAGGACAGATACGCAGTATTTT. Translation: CASSPGSRRTDTQYF.

The chain employs TRBV7-9 and TRBJ1-1; D may be TRBD1 (6 bases). Germline assignment: CDR1 SEHNR and CDR2 FQNEAQ (reference sequence). CDR3 length: 15 amino acids. V shed 5 bases and J shed 3 bases, with 16 bases lying between them. The CDR3 sequence: CASSRGRGSDTEAFF. The CDR3 DNA follows: TGTGCCAGCAGCCGGGGGCGGGGGTCGGACACTGAAGCTTTCTTT.

J is TRBJ2-2 and V is TRBV11-3; TRBD1 aligns across 7 bases. Germline CDR1 reads SGHNT; CDR2 reads YENEEA. Trimming at V came to 4 bases and at J to 0 bases, leaving 11 bases not matched to a gene. This CDR3 is 18 amino acids long. The CDR3 protein is CASSSDRRTGANTGELFF. As DNA, the CDR3 is TGTGCCAGCAGCTCCGATCGGCGGACAGGCGCGAACACCGGGGAGCTGTTTTTT. Based on the CDR3 plus reference TRBV11-3 and TRBJ2-2, the full variable domain is EAGVVQSPRYKIIEKKQPVAFWCNPISGHNTLYWYLQNLGQGPELLIRYENEEAVDDSQLPKDRFSAERLKGVDSTLKIQPAELGDSAVYLCASSSDRRTGANTGELFFGEGSRLTVL.

This clone was recorded a few times. This rearrangement joins TRBV28 to TRBJ2-5, with 8 bases lining up with TRBD2. The CDR3 is 16 residues long. Germline V gene lookup returns CDR1 MDHEN and CDR2 SYDVKM. The V gene end was trimmed by 2 bases and the J gene end by 4 bases; junction bases not matched to a gene: 9. This CDR3 is CASSLGVAGSAETQYF. CDR3 bases: TGTGCCAGCAGTTTAGGGGTAGCGGGATCCGCAGAGACCCAGTACTTC.

The chain employs TRBV5-1 and TRBJ1-1; no definite D call. Germline values: CDR1 SGHRS, CDR2 YFSETQ. This CDR3 has 13 amino acids. Trimming took 3 bases from V and 1 from J, leaving 7 bases between them. CDR3 nucleotides: TGCGCCAGCAGCTCTCGGGAGAACACTGAAGCTTTCTTT. This sequence encodes CASSSRENTEAFF.

The J gene is TRBJ1-4, the V gene TRBV10-3; perhaps TRBD1 as D (5 bases). The CDR3 runs 16 residues. V was cut by 3 bases and J by 0 bases, with 11 bases left in between. CDR1 and CDR2 from the germline V gene are ENHRY and SYGVKD. The CDR3 DNA reads as TGTGCCATCAGTGAAGTCCCGGGGGCAACTAATGAAAAACTGTTTTTT. This gives the protein CAISEVPGATNEKLFF.

This chain connects TRBV13 to TRBJ1-5; maybe TRBD1 (6 bases). This CDR3 comprises 15 residues. Trimming took 3 bases from V and 3 from J, leaving 12 bases between them. The germline CDR1 and CDR2 sequences are PRHDT and FYEKMQ (reference sequence). The CDR3 loop reads CASSFGRGYNQPQHF. The CDR3 coding sequence is TGTGCCAGCAGCTTTGGCAGGGGCTACAATCAGCCCCAGCATTTT.